A selection of T cell receptor beta chains follows, all from one sample in a study of blood T cell repertoires in COVID-19. Method: immunoSEQ multiplex PCR; TCRdb's copy keeps in-frame clones and lacks some. The sample lists around 340,000 clones; 65% to 90% were seen once. The sequenced sample consisted of PBMCs or T cells enriched from blood (not recorded which). The receptors here all came from a woman in her 40s with acute COVID-19. Both conserved end residues are part of each CDR3. D genes are given only for firm matches. A row's size may be missing; if present it is once, few, many or a size class.

v_call	clone_size	d_call	j_call	cdr3_aa	cdr3_nt
TRBV7-2	.	TRBD1	TRBJ1-4	CASSLVPGQGEKLFF	TGTGCCAGCAGCTTAGTGCCCGGACAGGGAGAAAAACTGTTTTTT
TRBV7-3	.	.	TRBJ2-2	CASSPYRVTGELFF	TGTGCCAGCAGCCCTTACAGGGTCACCGGGGAGCTGTTTTTT
TRBV5-8	.	.	TRBJ1-4	CASSSSPDSRPGKLFF	TGTGCCAGCAGCTCGTCGCCGGACAGCCGTCCGGGAAAACTGTTTTTT
TRBV19	.	.	TRBJ2-1	CASSIGLTEYNEQFF	TGTGCCAGTAGTATAGGTCTGACAGAGTACAATGAGCAGTTCTTC
TRBV5-6	.	.	TRBJ1-5	CASSSGPGGQPQHF	TGTGCCAGCAGCTCGGGACCCGGAGGGCAGCCCCAGCATTTT
TRBV27	.	.	TRBJ1-5	CASSDIHGQPQHF	TGTGCCAGCAGTGACATCCACGGTCAGCCCCAGCATTTT
TRBV5-4	.	TRBD2	TRBJ2-1	CASSMGLAGAWNEQFF	TGTGCCAGCAGCATGGGACTAGCGGGAGCCTGGAATGAGCAGTTCTTC
TRBV2	.	.	TRBJ1-5	CASTAYSNQPQHF	TGTGCCAGCACCGCCTATAGCAATCAGCCCCAGCATTTT
TRBV4-1	once	TRBD1	TRBJ2-4	CASSQEGVSGRTGLAKNIQYF	TGCGCCAGCAGCCAAGAGGGGGTTAGCGGCCGGACAGGGCTAGCCAAAAACATTCAGTACTTC
TRBV12-3/TRBV12-4	.	.	TRBJ1-1	CASSLSRSAFF	TGTGCCAGCAGTTTATCTCGGTCAGCTTTCTTT
TRBV29-1	.	TRBD1	TRBJ1-1	CSVNRGPTEAFF	TGCAGCGTTAACAGGGGGCCAACTGAAGCTTTCTTT
TRBV14	.	TRBD2	TRBJ2-3	CASSQDGGWGDTQYF	TGTGCCAGCAGCCAAGACGGGGGGTGGGGAGATACGCAGTATTTT
TRBV3-1/TRBV3-2	.	.	TRBJ1-6	CASSRLGARGLSPLHF	TGTGCCAGCAGCCGGCTGGGGGCCAGGGGCCTTTCACCCCTCCACTTT
TRBV4-3	few	TRBD2	TRBJ2-3	CASSQDVGGATDTQYF	TGCGCCAGCAGCCAAGATGTCGGGGGGGCCACAGATACGCAGTATTTT
TRBV3-1/TRBV3-2	.	.	TRBJ1-2	CASSLGITRGYTF	TGTGCCAGCAGCCTAGGAATCACGAGGGGCTACACCTTC
TRBV5-4	.	.	TRBJ2-3	CASTYSSTDTQYF	TGTGCCAGCACGTATTCTAGCACAGATACGCAGTATTTT
TRBV11-2	.	.	TRBJ1-4	CASSTPLGGNEKLFF	TGTGCCAGCAGCACCCCTTTAGGGGGTAATGAAAAACTGTTTTTT
TRBV7-9	.	.	TRBJ1-1	CASSQTQGTEAFF	TGTGCCAGCAGCCAGACCCAGGGAACTGAAGCTTTCTTT
TRBV5-1	.	TRBD1	TRBJ1-4	CASTLTGGTTNEKLFF	TGCGCCAGCACCCTGACAGGGGGCACAACTAATGAAAAACTGTTTTTT
TRBV28	once	.	TRBJ1-5	CASSFGQVSNQPQHF	TGTGCCAGCAGTTTTGGCCAGGTCAGCAATCAGCCCCAGCATTTT
TRBV5-1	.	TRBD1	TRBJ1-6	CASSQGQALPNSPLHF	TGCGCCAGCAGCCAAGGACAGGCACTCCCGAATTCACCCCTCCACTTT
TRBV28	.	TRBD2	TRBJ2-1	CASSSVSGRVNEQFF	TGTGCCAGCAGTTCAGTTAGCGGGAGGGTCAATGAGCAGTTCTTC
TRBV6-5	few	.	TRBJ1-2	CASSPYSSYGYTF	TGTGCCAGCAGTCCCTATTCCTCCTATGGCTACACCTTC
TRBV15	.	TRBD2	TRBJ2-4	CATSPREGQKYF	TGTGCCACCAGCCCCCGGGAGGGGCAGAAGTACTTC
TRBV27	.	TRBD1	TRBJ1-1	CASSPTGGTGKYTEAFF	TGTGCCAGCAGTCCGACGGGGGGGACAGGGAAGTACACTGAAGCTTTCTTT
TRBV6-2/TRBV6-3	.	TRBD2	TRBJ2-3	CASSYELAENNSTDTQYF	TGTGCCAGCAGTTACGAACTAGCGGAAAACAACTCCACAGATACGCAGTATTTT
TRBV7-2	once	TRBD1	TRBJ1-2	CASSARPGGNYGYTF	TGTGCCAGCAGCGCGAGGCCAGGGGGGAACTATGGCTACACCTTC
TRBV6-1	.	TRBD1	TRBJ2-7	CASSGVRTGVDYEQYF	TGTGCCAGCAGTGGGGTTCGAACAGGGGTAGACTACGAGCAGTACTTC
TRBV19	.	TRBD1	TRBJ1-1	CASRLDRANTEAFF	TGTGCCAGTAGACTGGACAGGGCAAACACTGAAGCTTTCTTT
TRBV7-9	.	TRBD2	TRBJ2-7	CASSLGGRGYEQYF	TGTGCCAGCAGCTTAGGCGGGAGAGGTTACGAGCAGTACTTC
TRBV19	.	TRBD2	TRBJ2-1	CASVQGGRFNEQFF	TGTGCCAGTGTTCAGGGCGGGAGGTTTAATGAGCAGTTCTTC
TRBV18	.	.	TRBJ1-1	CASSRWAGDVTEAFF	TGTGCCAGCTCACGATGGGCGGGAGACGTAACTGAAGCTTTCTTT
TRBV3-1/TRBV3-2	once	.	TRBJ2-3	CASSQGARGTDTQYF	TGTGCCAGCAGCCAAGGCGCCAGGGGCACAGATACGCAGTATTTT
TRBV4-1	once	TRBD1	TRBJ2-7	CASSQGQGRTYEQYF	TGCGCCAGCAGCCAAGGACAGGGGAGGACCTACGAGCAGTACTTC
TRBV27	once	TRBD1	TRBJ1-1	CASSFGTGAGDTEAFF	TGTGCCAGCAGTTTCGGGACAGGGGCTGGGGACACTGAAGCTTTCTTT
TRBV2	.	.	TRBJ2-3	CASSRETDTQYF	TGTGCCAGCAGCCGGGAGACAGATACGCAGTATTTT
TRBV19	.	TRBD1	TRBJ2-7	CASSIDRGGYEQYF	TGTGCCAGTAGTATCGACAGGGGGGGCTACGAGCAGTACTTC
TRBV21-1	.	.	TRBJ2-7	CASSTPAGGLSYEQYF	TGTGCCAGCAGCACCCCCGCGGGGGGGCTCTCCTACGAGCAGTACTTC
TRBV3-1/TRBV3-2	.	.	TRBJ1-3	CASSQAALSGNTIYF	TGTGCCAGCAGCCAAGCAGCGCTATCTGGAAACACCATATATTTT
TRBV5-4	.	.	TRBJ1-2	CASSVPTMSSTGHGYTF	TGTGCCAGCAGCGTACCCACAATGTCCTCTACAGGACATGGCTACACCTTC
TRBV29-1	.	TRBD1	TRBJ1-3	CSVERQGRSGNTIYF	TGCAGCGTGGAACGACAGGGGCGCTCTGGAAACACCATATATTTT
TRBV19	.	TRBD1	TRBJ2-6	CASSRTGKGPGANVLTF	TGTGCCAGTAGTAGGACAGGGAAAGGTCCTGGGGCCAACGTCCTGACTTTC
TRBV20-1	.	.	TRBJ2-7	CSARTGGEQYF	TGCAGTGCTAGGACGGGTGGTGAGCAGTACTTC